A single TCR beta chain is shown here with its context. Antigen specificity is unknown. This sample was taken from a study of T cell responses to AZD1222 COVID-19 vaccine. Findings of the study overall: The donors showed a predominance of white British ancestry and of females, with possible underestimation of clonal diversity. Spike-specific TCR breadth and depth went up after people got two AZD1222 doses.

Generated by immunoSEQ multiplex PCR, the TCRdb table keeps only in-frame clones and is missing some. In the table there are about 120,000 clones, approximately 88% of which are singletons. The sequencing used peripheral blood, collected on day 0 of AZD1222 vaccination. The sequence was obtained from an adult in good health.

CDR3 residues: CSVDDGHEQYF. Here the CDR3 DNA reads TGCAGCGTTGATGACGGCCACGAGCAGTACTTC. The chain couples TRBV29-1 to TRBJ2-7; no firm D call. V lost 3 bases and J 5 bases, leaving 8 bases between the germline ends. This CDR3 contains 11 residues. CDR1 SQVTM and CDR2 ANQGSEA come from the germline V gene.